These T cell receptor beta chains were read from a single sample in a study of T cells in Graves' hyperthyroidism and ophthalmopathy. TCRdb called the multiplex PCR reads again in MiXCR, with one record for every CDR3 protein. The repertoire includes approximately 610,000 distinct CDR3 sequences, over 12% of them detected once, and 4.3% sits in the top ten. The sample comprised blood. Receptor source: a woman between 40 and 50 years old with Graves' ophthalmopathy. Each CDR3 is given with its conserved first and last residue. A D gene is named only where the DNA matches it firmly. Clone size is given for some rows only: seen once, a few or many times, or a class if the clone is expanded.

size: few
V: TRBV20-1
J: TRBJ2-5
D: TRBD1
DNA: TGCAGTGCTAGAGCCAGGGACAGGGCCTACCAAGAGACCCAGTACTTC
CDR3: CSARARDRAYQETQYF

size: many
V: TRBV20-1
J: TRBJ1-2
D: TRBD1
DNA: TGCAGTGCTAGGAGACAGGGGGCGGGTGGCTACACCTTC
CDR3: CSARRQGAGGYTF

size: -
V: TRBV6-2/TRBV6-3
J: TRBJ2-5
D: -
DNA: TGTGCCAGCAGTTACGGAGGGCCCTTGGAGACCCAGTACTTC
CDR3: CASSYGGPLETQYF

size: once
V: TRBV6-2/TRBV6-3
J: TRBJ1-5
D: -
DNA: TGTGCCAGCAGTCAACCACTCCAGGGCGCCCAGCCCCAGCATTTT
CDR3: CASSQPLQGAQPQHF

size: -
V: TRBV3-1
J: TRBJ2-5
D: -
DNA: TGTGCCAGCAGCCAAGGCGAGGCGGTGGCAGAGACCCAGTACTTC
CDR3: CASSQGEAVAETQYF

size: many
V: TRBV12-3/TRBV12-4
J: TRBJ1-2
D: -
DNA: TGTGCCAGCAGTTTATTGGCAGGGACGTATGGCTACACCTTC
CDR3: CASSLLAGTYGYTF

size: many
V: TRBV12-3/TRBV12-4
J: TRBJ2-7
D: TRBD2
DNA: TGTGCCAGCAGTCCATCCCGGGGGGGCGAATTGTCCTACGAGCAGTACTTC
CDR3: CASSPSRGGELSYEQYF

size: -
V: TRBV3-1
J: TRBJ2-5
D: -
DNA: TGTGCCAGCAGCCAAGATCCGTCGGGGTCGGGAGAGACCCAGTACTTC
CDR3: CASSQDPSGSGETQYF

size: few
V: TRBV7-2
J: TRBJ2-3
D: TRBD2
DNA: TGTGCCAGCAGCCAGCTAAGCGGGGCGGATACGCAGTATTTT
CDR3: CASSQLSGADTQYF

size: many
V: TRBV5-1
J: TRBJ2-3
D: -
DNA: TGCGCCAGCAGCTTGGGTGCCAACCTGGGCACAGATACGCAGTATTTT
CDR3: CASSLGANLGTDTQYF

size: many
V: TRBV12-5
J: TRBJ1-1
D: -
DNA: TGTGCTAGTGGTCCGTGGACACTCAGGGAACCTGAAGCTTTCTTT
CDR3: CASGPWTLREPEAFF

size: few
V: TRBV12-3/TRBV12-4
J: TRBJ1-2
D: -
DNA: TGTGCCAGCAGTTTAGAGGCGAACTATGGCTACACCTTC
CDR3: CASSLEANYGYTF

size: many
V: TRBV11-2
J: TRBJ2-5
D: -
DNA: TGTGCCAGCAGCTCCGACGAGGGAGAGACCCAGTACTTC
CDR3: CASSSDEGETQYF

size: -
V: TRBV19
J: TRBJ1-5
D: -
DNA: TGTGCCAGTAGTATTCTCCCTCAGCCCCAGCATTTT
CDR3: CASSILPQPQHF

size: -
V: TRBV12-3/TRBV12-4
J: TRBJ2-2
D: TRBD1
DNA: TGTGCCAGCAGCATTAGACAGGGAGTCCCGAACACCGGGGAGCTGTTTTTT
CDR3: CASSIRQGVPNTGELFF

size: many
V: TRBV12-3/TRBV12-4
J: TRBJ1-1
D: -
DNA: TGTGCCAGCAGTTTAGACACAAACACTGAAGCTTTCTTT
CDR3: CASSLDTNTEAFF

size: few
V: TRBV14
J: TRBJ2-5
D: -
DNA: TGTGCCAGCAGCCAAGATGGAGGCAGATCTGGAGAGACCCAGTACTTC
CDR3: CASSQDGGRSGETQYF

size: many
V: TRBV6-5
J: TRBJ2-7
D: -
DNA: TGTGCCAGCAGTTACTCCGGACAGCCCGACGAGCAGTACTTC
CDR3: CASSYSGQPDEQYF

size: many
V: TRBV28
J: TRBJ2-7
D: -
DNA: TGTGCCCCATTAAACCCAGGGCCAACTTCCTACGAGCAGTACTTC
CDR3: CAPLNPGPTSYEQYF

size: many
V: TRBV6-2/TRBV6-3
J: TRBJ1-1
D: TRBD1
DNA: TGTGCCAGCAGGGCAGGGGGCGCAGAGACTGAAGCTTTCTTT
CDR3: CASRAGGAETEAFF

size: many
V: TRBV5-5
J: TRBJ2-5
D: -
DNA: TGTGCCAGCAGGAAACAGGACCCTGGGGGGACCCAGTACTTC
CDR3: CASRKQDPGGTQYF

size: many
V: TRBV5-1
J: TRBJ2-7
D: -
DNA: TGCGCCAGCAGCTTATCGCAAGACCCAACCTACGAGCAGTACTTC
CDR3: CASSLSQDPTYEQYF

size: many
V: TRBV11-2
J: TRBJ2-2
D: TRBD1
DNA: TGTGCCAGCAGCCCCGCACATGGACAGGGTCGAACCGGGGAGCTGTTTTTT
CDR3: CASSPAHGQGRTGELFF

size: -
V: TRBV2
J: TRBJ1-1
D: -
DNA: TGTGCCAGCAGGCTACTTTTACTGAACACTGAAGCTTTCTTT
CDR3: CASRLLLLNTEAFF

size: many
V: TRBV6-5
J: TRBJ1-2
D: TRBD1
DNA: TGTGCCAGCAGTTCGGGACAGCATTATGGCTACACCTTC
CDR3: CASSSGQHYGYTF

size: few
V: TRBV15
J: TRBJ1-1
D: -
DNA: TGTGCCACCCAGACAGGAGAGAACACTGAAGCTTTCTTT
CDR3: CATQTGENTEAFF

size: many
V: TRBV6-2/TRBV6-3
J: TRBJ1-1
D: TRBD1
DNA: TGTGCCAGCCGCGAGCCGGACAGGTCGAACACTGAAGCTTTCTTT
CDR3: CASREPDRSNTEAFF

size: few
V: TRBV28
J: TRBJ1-6
D: -
DNA: TGTGCCAGCTCTTCCAGGTCCTCACCCCCCCACTTT
CDR3: CASSSRSSPPHF

size: many
V: TRBV7-9
J: TRBJ1-5
D: -
DNA: TGTGCCAGCAGCTTAGTACCCGAGGAGCCCCAGCATTTT
CDR3: CASSLVPEEPQHF

size: many
V: TRBV19
J: TRBJ1-4
D: -
DNA: TGTGCCAGTAGTGTTCAGGGGCTTGAAAAACTGTTTTTT
CDR3: CASSVQGLEKLFF

size: many
V: TRBV25-1
J: TRBJ2-7
D: TRBD2
DNA: TGTGCCAGCAGTGAATATAAGGGACTAGTCTACGAGCAGTACTTC
CDR3: CASSEYKGLVYEQYF

size: few
V: TRBV2
J: TRBJ2-2
D: -
DNA: TGTGCCAGCAGTGAATGGGGGGTGAACACCGGGGAGCTGTTTTTT
CDR3: CASSEWGVNTGELFF

size: few
V: TRBV18
J: TRBJ1-1
D: TRBD1
DNA: TGTGCCAGCTCTCCGCAAAACGACAGGGGGAACACTGAAGCTTTCTTT
CDR3: CASSPQNDRGNTEAFF

size: many
V: TRBV20-1
J: TRBJ2-5
D: TRBD1
DNA: TGCAGTGCTAGGGAACCGGGACAGCTTCTGGAGACCCAGTACTTC
CDR3: CSAREPGQLLETQYF

size: many
V: TRBV28
J: TRBJ2-7
D: TRBD1
DNA: TGTGCCAGCAGTTTCCAGGGGGCGAGCTCCTACGAGCAGTACTTC
CDR3: CASSFQGASSYEQYF

size: many
V: TRBV28
J: TRBJ2-7
D: -
DNA: TGTGCCAGCAGCCCGGCCTCCTACGAGCAGTACTTC
CDR3: CASSPASYEQYF

size: -
V: TRBV2
J: TRBJ1-1
D: TRBD1
DNA: TGTGCCAGCAGTGAGGGACAGAGGGGTGAAGCTTTCTTT
CDR3: CASSEGQRGEAFF

size: many
V: TRBV28
J: TRBJ1-1
D: -
DNA: TGTGCCAGCAGCCGAGCTTGGGTGAACACTGAAGCTTTCTTT
CDR3: CASSRAWVNTEAFF

size: -
V: TRBV6-1
J: TRBJ2-5
D: TRBD2
DNA: TGTGCCAGCAGTAAGCTAGCGGGCGGGCAAGAGACCCAGTACTTC
CDR3: CASSKLAGGQETQYF

size: -
V: TRBV2
J: TRBJ2-7
D: TRBD2
DNA: TGTGCCAGCAAGCGGGAAACCTACGAGCAGTACTTC
CDR3: CASKRETYEQYF

size: many
V: TRBV29-1
J: TRBJ1-1
D: -
DNA: TGCAGCGTTGAAGAGAGGGGTTTGTGGACTGAAGCTTTCTTT
CDR3: CSVEERGLWTEAFF

size: -
V: TRBV28
J: TRBJ2-2
D: -
DNA: TGTGCCAGCAGTTTATTGGCCCAGCCGGGCACCGGGGAGCTGTTTTTT
CDR3: CASSLLAQPGTGELFF

size: -
V: TRBV18
J: TRBJ1-1
D: -
DNA: TGTGCCAGCTCACCACTACCATTCCTGGGCACTGAAGCTTTCTTT
CDR3: CASSPLPFLGTEAFF

size: many
V: TRBV12-3/TRBV12-4
J: TRBJ1-1
D: TRBD1
DNA: TGTGCCAGCAGTTTAACGACAGGGGGCACTGAAGCTTTCTTT
CDR3: CASSLTTGGTEAFF

size: many
V: TRBV12-3/TRBV12-4
J: TRBJ1-2
D: -
DNA: TGTGCCAGCAGTTTGGCAGGGAACGGCCACACCTTC
CDR3: CASSLAGNGHTF

size: few
V: TRBV28
J: TRBJ1-6
D: -
DNA: TGTGCCAGCAACCGTAACAGGGCCGATAATTCACCCCTCCACTTT
CDR3: CASNRNRADNSPLHF

size: -
V: TRBV27
J: TRBJ2-7
D: TRBD1
DNA: TGTGCCAGCAGTTTGTTGGGGGACAGCTACTACGAGCAGTACTTC
CDR3: CASSLLGDSYYEQYF

size: many
V: TRBV19
J: TRBJ1-1
D: TRBD1
DNA: TGTGCCAGTAGTAACGGGGACAGGGTGAACACTGAAGCTTTCTTT
CDR3: CASSNGDRVNTEAFF

size: few
V: TRBV4-2
J: TRBJ1-5
D: -
DNA: TGTGCCAGCAGCCAATTCTGGGAAGGTCAGCCCCAGCATTTT
CDR3: CASSQFWEGQPQHF

size: many
V: TRBV28
J: TRBJ1-1
D: -
DNA: TGTGCCAGCCGCACCCTCCCCCAGGGGCCGAACACTGAAGCTTTCTTT
CDR3: CASRTLPQGPNTEAFF

size: many
V: TRBV12-3/TRBV12-4
J: TRBJ1-6
D: -
DNA: TGTGCCAGCAGTAGGGGGACGGGGAATTCACCCCTCCACTTT
CDR3: CASSRGTGNSPLHF

size: few
V: TRBV29-1
J: TRBJ2-7
D: TRBD1
DNA: TGCAGCGTGAGGCCGACAGGGGGTTTCCCCCGCGAGCAGTACTTC
CDR3: CSVRPTGGFPREQYF

size: many
V: TRBV6-6
J: TRBJ2-1
D: -
DNA: TGTGCCAGCAGGTTTAGCGGTAGCTCCTACAATGAGCAGTTCTTC
CDR3: CASRFSGSSYNEQFF

size: few
V: TRBV4-1
J: TRBJ2-7
D: TRBD1
DNA: TGCGCCAGCAGCCAATCCCTGGGGACAGGTGACGACGAGCAGTACTTC
CDR3: CASSQSLGTGDDEQYF

size: few
V: TRBV7-8
J: TRBJ2-5
D: TRBD1
DNA: TGTGCCAGCAGCTTAGGACAGGGGGCCTGGTACCAAGAGACCCAGTACTTC
CDR3: CASSLGQGAWYQETQYF

size: -
V: TRBV2
J: TRBJ1-3
D: -
DNA: TGTGCCAGTACTCCCAACAGGGTTCCTGGAAACACCATATATTTT
CDR3: CASTPNRVPGNTIYF